Presented here are 11 T cell receptor beta chains from one specimen sequenced in a study of T cell changes during pregnancy in multiple sclerosis. Repertoires were generated with immunoSEQ multiplex PCR, while TCRdb's copy carries only in-frame clones and drops some. This sample has 57,000 or so clones, with roughly 88% found just once. The input for sequencing was peripheral blood, taken in the third trimester of pregnancy. The receptors come from a female donor in good health, enrolled as a control in a pregnancy study.

The V gene is TRBV6-1, the J gene TRBJ1-2; tentative D call: TRBD1 (6 bases). CDR1 MNHNS and CDR2 SASEGT come from the germline V gene. V was cut by 6 bases and J by 4 bases, with 12 bases left in between. The CDR3 spans 13 residues. The CDR3 nucleotides are TGTGCCAGCAGCGGCACAGGGCGCTATGGCTACACCTTC. Translating it yields CASSGTGRYGYTF.

This clone turned up a few times. CDR3 in amino acids: CDQQGLNSPLHF. CDR3 DNA sequence: TGCGACCAACAGGGGCTTAATTCACCCCTCCACTTT. The chain couples TRBV23-1 to TRBJ1-6; 7 nucleotides match TRBD1. TRBV23-1 belongs to the ORF category, with a function that is uncertain. There are 12 residues in the CDR3.

There are a few counts of this clone. Written as DNA, the CDR3 is TGTGCCAGTAGTACTCGGGGGGAAGGAGCTTTCTTT. Protein product: CASSTRGEGAFF. The V gene is TRBV19, the J gene TRBJ1-1; D is possibly TRBD1 (5 bases). Deletions cut 4 bases from V and 10 bases from J, with 13 bases between. Germline V CDR1 and CDR2: LNHDA, SQIVND (reference sequence). The CDR3 loop spans 12 amino acids.

This sequence joins TRBV12-5 and TRBJ1-2; TRBD1 might be the D (6 bases). This CDR3 region has 13 residues. V shed 7 bases and J shed 4 bases, with 13 bases lying between them. Germline loops: CDR1 LGHNT, CDR2 FRNRAP. The CDR3 region has the DNA TGTGCTAGTGCTCCAGGGGCTTTCTATGGCTACACCTTC. Translating gives CASAPGAFYGYTF.

The rearrangement uses TRBV2 and TRBJ1-1, with 8 bases fitting TRBD1. Per germline, CDR1 SNHLY and CDR2 FYNNEI. The junction had 7 bases not matched to a gene; V was cut back by 6 bases and J by 1 base. The length of the CDR3 is 15 residues. The CDR3 region has the DNA TGTGCCAGCAGATCCCCCGGGACAGGGAACACTGAAGCTTTCTTT. This gives the protein CASRSPGTGNTEAFF.

The rearrangement links TRBV11-2 to TRBJ2-1; 11 bases agree with TRBD2. The germline CDR1 and CDR2 sequences are SGHAT and FQNNGV. J gave up 6 bases and V 3 bases, and 4 bases lay outside the gene matches. This CDR3 is 15 amino acids long. As DNA, the CDR3 is TGTGCCAGCAGCTTCCAGCTAGCGGGAGGCAATGAGCAGTTCTTC. Protein: CASSFQLAGGNEQFF.

V usage is TRBV12-5 and J usage is TRBJ2-3; weak D call: TRBD2 (5 bases). The length of the CDR3 is 14 residues. V lost 1 base to trimming and J lost 2 bases, with 7 bases between them. CDR1 LGHNT and CDR2 FRNRAP come from the germline V gene. The CDR3 DNA sequence: TGTGCTAGTGGTTTGGGACTAACCACAGATACGCAGTATTTT. Encoded protein: CASGLGLTTDTQYF. The full variable domain, rest sourced from reference TRBV12-5 and TRBJ2-3, is DARVTQTPRHKVTEMGQEVTMRCQPILGHNTVFWYRQTMMQGLELLAYFRNRAPLDDSGMPKDRFSAEMPDATLATLKIQPSEPRDSAVYFCASGLGLTTDTQYFGPGTRLTVL.

CDR3 DNA sequence: TGTGCCAGCAGCTTAGCACGAGGAGGGCCCTACGAGCAGTACTTC. Translation gives CASSLARGGPYEQYF. The chain couples TRBV7-9 to TRBJ2-7; weak D call: TRBD2 (6 bases). V lost 0 bases and J 2 bases, leaving 11 bases between the germline ends. The CDR3 consists of 15 residues. Germline CDR1 reads SEHNR; CDR2 reads FQNEAQ (reference sequence).

The chain has TRBV6-1 and TRBJ1-2; the D gene is possibly TRBD1 (5 bases). Trimming stripped 10 bases from V and 0 bases from J, with 15 bases between. The CDR3 has 14 residues. Germline CDR1 reads MNHNS; CDR2 reads SASEGT. CDR3 residues: CANSWGGANYGYTF. For the CDR3, the DNA is TGTGCCAACTCCTGGGGAGGGGCTAACTATGGCTACACCTTC.

V and J are TRBV2 and TRBJ1-1, with 8 positions matching TRBD1. The CDR3 contains 16 residues. V trimming: 6 bases; J trimming: 1 base; junction bases outside the gene matches: 10. CDR1 and CDR2 (germline): SNHLY, FYNNEI. The CDR3 sequence: CASRREADRGNTEAFF. The CDR3, as DNA: TGTGCCAGCAGAAGGGAAGCTGACAGGGGGAACACTGAAGCTTTCTTT.

This clone has a single count. The J gene is TRBJ1-2, the V gene TRBV6-5; 9 positions agree with TRBD1. The CDR3 is 15 residues long. The junction had 9 bases not matched to a gene; V was cut back by 6 bases and J by 4 bases. Germline CDR1 and CDR2: MNHEY and SVGAGI. The CDR3 DNA sequence: TGTGCCAGCAGACGGGACAGGGATTACATCTATGGCTACACCTTC. It translates to CASRRDRDYIYGYTF.